The present TCR beta chain was sequenced within a study of T cells after yellow fever vaccination. Whole-study results and caveats: Abundant bulk-derived clonotypes could contaminate FACS-sorted repertoires.

One entry per CDR3 protein results from TCRdb running MiXCR on the 5' RACE reads. The sample includes some 350,000 distinct CDR3 sequences, approximately 4% seen only once; the top ten take 20% to 25%. With 3 bases removed from V and 0 bases from J, the gap between germline ends came to 6 bases. Germline V CDR1 and CDR2: MNHEY, SMNVEV (reference sequence). The CDR3 is 14 residues long. This clonotype was seen ten or more times. Its antigen is as yet unknown. The clonotype comes from a man younger than 35 who received the YFV17D yellow fever vaccine. The input for sequencing was PBMCs, taken 5 days after the yellow fever booster vaccination. The chain uses TRBV27 and TRBJ2-1, with a tentative D call TRBD2 (5 bases). CDR3 residues: CASSFRGSYNEQFF. CDR3 nucleotide sequence: TGTGCCAGCAGTTTCCGGGGCTCCTACAATGAGCAGTTCTTC.